A single sample gave rise to the 5 T cell receptor beta chains below, sequenced in a study of T-cell reconstitution after alpha-beta-depleted transplantation in children. Researchers prepared the TCRbeta library using unique molecular identifiers, the study reports. Each CDR3 protein gets one entry after TCRdb re-called the PCR reads with MiXCR. The repertoire consists of hundreds of thousands of distinct CDR3 sequences, with about 12% occurring once and the leading ten covering 2% to 3%. Source: PBMCs from the stem cell graft donor, taken from the stem cell graft. The receptors shown here come from a human donor who donated a stem cell graft to a child with acute lymphoblastic leukemia.

This clonotype occurred many times. This rearrangement joins TRBV29-1 to TRBJ2-1, with D tentatively TRBD1 (5 bases). Germline V gene data show CDR1 as SQVTM and CDR2 as ANQGSEA. The CDR3 has 11 residues. The V and J ends lost 5 bases and 9 bases respectively, with 11 bases between them. For the CDR3, the DNA is TGCAGCGTTAGTAAGGACACTGAGCAGTTCTTC. It encodes CSVSKDTEQFF.

The sample holds many counts of this clonotype. The chain has TRBV7-2 and TRBJ2-7; D is unclear. V was trimmed by 1 base and J by 4 bases, leaving 14 bases between them. In germline, CDR1 is SGHTA, CDR2 FQGNSA. The CDR3 loop spans 15 amino acids. CDR3 amino acids: CASSLDPGMEYEQYF. The CDR3 DNA reads TGTGCCAGCAGCTTAGATCCGGGTATGGAATACGAGCAGTACTTC.

The sample holds one count of this clonotype. The chain uses TRBV19 and TRBJ2-3, with D hard to call. The CDR3 contains 13 residues. V shed 3 bases and J shed 5 bases, with 9 bases lying between them. Germline CDR1 and CDR2: LNHDA and SQIVND (reference sequence). The CDR3 DNA follows: TGTGCCAGTAGTATTGTCGGCAGAGATACGCAGTATTTT. It encodes CASSIVGRDTQYF.

This clonotype has at least ten counts. The gene calls are TRBV6-1 and TRBJ1-4; TRBD1 is a possible D gene (5 bases). The CDR3 covers 15 residues. V lost 2 bases and J 10 bases, leaving 17 bases between the germline ends. Germline V lookup: CDR1 MNHNS, CDR2 SASEGT. CDR3 protein: CASSEPGDLRGKLFF. DNA for the CDR3: TGTGCCAGCAGTGAACCGGGGGACCTACGAGGAAAACTGTTTTTT.

This clonotype has only a few counts. This chain uses TRBV7-2 with TRBJ2-2, with a possible D match to TRBD1 (5 bases). From germline, CDR1 is SGHTA and CDR2 FQGNSA. The CDR3 covers 18 residues. With 7 bases removed from V and 5 bases from J, the gap between germline ends came to 26 bases. The CDR3 loop is CASTPSRDRRLGTGELFF. CDR3 coding DNA: TGTGCCAGCACACCTTCCAGGGATCGAAGGTTAGGGACCGGGGAGCTGTTTTTT.